Following are 9 T cell receptor beta chains from one sample sequenced in a study of blood T cell repertoires in COVID-19 (dated by TCRdb to 2018 to 2020). The method was the immunoSEQ multiplex PCR assay. TCRdb re-hosts the immuneACCESS table, in-frame sequences only. Its copies lack some clones; in the studies checked, an unresolved V gene accounts for under half of them, and the cause for the rest is not known. Within this sample are 25,000 to 30,000 clones, with approximately 90% of them counted one time only. The ten largest clones take up about a sixth of the sample. The sequencing input was peripheral blood. These receptors all stem from a human donor in a cohort sampled during active COVID-19.

This chain uses TRBV11-2 with TRBJ1-4; D is perhaps TRBD1 (6 bases). Trimming removed 1 base from V and 4 bases from J, with 10 bases in between. The CDR3 spans 15 residues. Germline V lookup: CDR1 SGHAT, CDR2 FQNNGV. The CDR3 region is CASSLGGQGNEKLFF. In nucleotides, the CDR3 is TGTGCCAGCAGCTTAGGGGGGCAGGGTAATGAAAAACTGTTTTTT. Full variable domain (remainder filled in from reference TRBV11-2 and TRBJ1-4): EAGVAQSPRYKIIEKRQSVAFWCNPISGHATLYWYQQILGQGPKLLIQFQNNGVVDDSQLPKDRFSAERLKGVDSTLKIQPAKLEDSAVYLCASSLGGQGNEKLFFGSGTQLSVL.

The table lists this clone with a few counts. J is TRBJ2-5 and V is TRBV5-1, with no clear D. Germline V CDR1 and CDR2: SGHRS, YFSETQ. Trimming took off 0 bases at V and 0 bases at J, with 6 bases between the two ends. The CDR3 extends over 14 amino acids. Here the CDR3 DNA reads TGCGCCAGCAGCTTGGTTCCATACCAAGAGACCCAGTACTTC. Protein product: CASSLVPYQETQYF.

This clone was found a few times. V usage is TRBV6-5 and J usage is TRBJ1-2, with 7 bases aligning to TRBD1. Germline CDR1 MNHEY, CDR2 SVGAGI. J was trimmed by 7 bases and V by 6 bases; bases with no gene match: 11. The CDR3 runs 14 residues. DNA of the CDR3: TGTGCCAGCAGGGTCTCCAGGGGGAGCAGTGGCTACACCTTC. It is translated as CASRVSRGSSGYTF.

This chain connects TRBV11-3 to TRBJ2-3; 8 bases match TRBD2. Germline CDR1 and CDR2: SGHNT and YENEEA. There are 15 residues in the CDR3. V shed 3 bases, J shed 4 bases, and the junction held 6 bases outside the gene matches. CDR3 DNA sequence: TGTGCCAGCAGCTTCGGGGGGGGGCCCTCAGATACGCAGTATTTT. Translating gives CASSFGGGPSDTQYF.

The V call is TRBV5-1, the J call TRBJ2-5, with 12 bases identical to TRBD2. V shed 4 bases and J 4 bases; nucleotides not matched to a gene: 2. The CDR3 runs to 14 residues. From germline, CDR1 is SGHRS and CDR2 YFSETQ. The CDR3 spells CASSPSGGVETQYF. The CDR3 DNA is TGCGCCAGCAGCCCTAGCGGGGGGGTAGAGACCCAGTACTTC. The whole variable domain, filled in from reference TRBV5-1 and TRBJ2-5, reads KAGVTQTPRYLIKTRGQQVTLSCSPISGHRSVSWYQQTPGQGLQFLFEYFSETQRNKGNFPGRFSGRQFSNSRSEMNVSTLELGDSALYLCASSPSGGVETQYFGPGTRLLVL.

The chain employs TRBV7-3 and TRBJ2-2; 10 nucleotides agree with TRBD2. Germline values: CDR1 SGHTA, CDR2 FQGTGA. CDR3 length: 19 amino acids. V lost 1 base and J lost 5; bases outside the gene matches: 13. The CDR3 region is CASSLIRTSGSYKTGELFF. CDR3 DNA sequence: TGTGCCAGCAGCTTAATTAGGACTAGCGGCTCCTACAAGACCGGGGAGCTGTTTTTT.

The CDR3 region is CASRPTSGSLSSYEQYF. The CDR3 region has the DNA TGTGCCAGCAGACCGACTAGCGGGAGCCTGAGCTCCTACGAGCAGTACTTC. The chain uses TRBV28 and TRBJ2-7; 12 bases line up with TRBD2. V lost 6 bases and J lost 0; bases outside the gene matches: 9. The CDR3 sequence is 17 residues long. CDR1 MDHEN and CDR2 SYDVKM come from the germline V gene.

This clone is a singleton in its sample. The chain has TRBV13 and TRBJ2-7; 10 bases are shared with TRBD2. Looked up from germline, CDR1 is PRHDT and CDR2 is FYEKMQ (reference sequence). The CDR3 consists of 14 residues. V shed 2 bases, J shed 6 bases, and the junction held 4 bases outside the gene matches. The CDR3 here is CASSLNSGGREQYF. CDR3 nucleotide sequence: TGTGCCAGCAGCTTAAATAGCGGGGGGCGCGAGCAGTACTTC.

The V gene is TRBV19, the J gene TRBJ2-7; TRBD2 matches 9 bases. This CDR3 contains 14 residues. J was trimmed by 5 bases and V by 5 bases; bases with no gene match: 7. Looked up from germline, CDR1 is LNHDA and CDR2 is SQIVND (reference sequence). The CDR3 coding sequence is TGTGCCAGTAGTTTTGCGGGAGGGCCACACGAGCAGTACTTC. Its protein is CASSFAGGPHEQYF.